Below are 14 T cell receptor beta chains sequenced from a single sample in a study of patients and donors after allogeneic stem cell transplantation. Each CDR3 protein is one row after TCRdb ran MiXCR on the RT-PCR reads. This table has 150,000 to 250,000 distinct CDR3 sequences, 40% to 45% appearing once. Sequences were obtained from blood, either unsorted or a sorted T cell fraction (not recorded which). These receptor sequences come from a human donor who was either an allogeneic HSCT recipient or a stem cell or donor lymphocyte infusion donor (not recorded which). It is not recorded whose cells these are; they may come from a transplant donor.

This clonotype occurred a few times. The chain carries TRBV6-5 and TRBJ2-7, with 11 nucleotides matching TRBD2. From germline, CDR1 is MNHEY and CDR2 SVGAGI. The V and J ends lost 6 bases and 3 bases, in that order; junction bases with no gene match: 10. CDR3 length equals 16 residues. CDR3 protein: CASRDQLAGALYEQYF. The CDR3 DNA is TGTGCCAGCAGAGATCAACTAGCGGGAGCTCTCTACGAGCAGTACTTC.

The chain links TRBV15 to TRBJ2-3; TRBD1 is a possible D gene (5 bases). V gave up 0 bases and J gave up 0 bases, with 7 bases separating them. Germline V lookup: CDR1 LNHNV, CDR2 YYDKDF (reference sequence). CDR3 length equals 15 residues. The CDR3 reads CATSREGASTDTQYF. CDR3 bases: TGTGCCACCAGCAGAGAAGGGGCTAGCACAGATACGCAGTATTTT.

This clonotype was counted a few times. The V gene is TRBV20-1, the J gene TRBJ2-1, with D possibly TRBD2 on 6 matching bases. The V gene lost 3 bases and the J gene lost 0 bases, with 18 bases spanning the gap. This CDR3 comprises 17 residues. Germline CDR1 is DFQATT and CDR2 is SNEGSKA (reference sequence). This CDR3 is CSASSAGTPSSYNEQFF. The CDR3 DNA reads TGCAGTGCTAGCTCCGCCGGGACTCCGAGCTCCTACAATGAGCAGTTCTTC.

The CDR3 sequence is CASSPEGGFTDTQYF. In DNA form, the CDR3 reads TGTGCCAGCAGCCCCGAGGGAGGCTTCACAGATACGCAGTATTTT. The chain is built from TRBV7-2 and TRBJ2-3, with a tentative D call TRBD2 (6 bases). Trimming pared 5 bases from V and 2 bases from J, leaving 14 bases between. There are 15 residues in the CDR3. The germline V gene has CDR1 SGHTA and CDR2 FQGNSA.

This chain connects TRBV4-3 to TRBJ1-6, with D uncertain. V was clipped by 0 bases and J by 7 bases, with 13 bases between them. The CDR3 loop spans 16 amino acids. CDR1 LGHNA and CDR2 YSLEER come from the germline V gene. The CDR3 DNA sequence: TGCGCCAGCAGCCAAGATCTGCCAGCGACAAATTCACCCCTCCACTTT. Its protein product is CASSQDLPATNSPLHF.

V usage is TRBV7-9 and J usage is TRBJ1-2, with 7 bases lining up with TRBD1. This CDR3 contains 14 residues. Germline loops: CDR1 SEHNR, CDR2 FQNEAQ (reference sequence). V was pared by 3 bases and J by 4 bases, with 5 bases of the junction left unmatched. CDR3 in DNA: TGTGCCAGCAGCTTGGAGGACAGGCCCTATGGCTACACCTTC. Residues: CASSLEDRPYGYTF.

This clonotype was recorded a few times. One junction end does not reproduce the germline sequence, and a read error may be involved. The V call is TRBV7-7, the J call TRBJ1-5; D is possibly TRBD1 (6 bases). The CDR3 loop spans 17 amino acids. CDR1 and CDR2 (germline): SSHAT, FNYEAQ (reference sequence). The CDR3 DNA reads TGTGCTAGCAGCGTTACTTGGGGGCTCTGTGGCAATCAGCCCCAGCATTTT. It encodes CASSVTWGLCGNQPQHF.

This clonotype turned up a few times. The chain couples TRBV30 to TRBJ2-7; 8 bases line up with TRBD2. CDR1 is GTSNPN, CDR2 SVGIG, per germline (reference sequence). V trimming: 0 bases; J trimming: 2 bases; junction bases outside the gene matches: 9. This CDR3 has 16 residues. CDR3 region: CAWSVLSIGRAYEQYF. The CDR3 bases are TGTGCCTGGAGTGTACTTAGTATCGGGAGGGCCTACGAGCAGTACTTC. Based on the CDR3 plus reference TRBV30 and TRBJ2-7, the full variable domain is SQTIHQWPATLVQPVGSPLSLECTVEGTSNPNLYWYRQAAGRGLQLLFYSVGIGQISSEVPQNLSASRPQDRQFILSSKKLLLSDSGFYLCAWSVLSIGRAYEQYFGPGTRLTVT.

This clonotype was observed once. V and J are TRBV20-1 and TRBJ2-1; no clear D. Germline-derived CDR1 and CDR2 are DFQATT and SNEGSKA (reference sequence). The length of the CDR3 is 10 residues. V was clipped by 4 bases and J by 10 bases, with 8 bases between them. CDR3 sequence: CSAKSAEQFF. The DNA for the CDR3 is TGCAGTGCTAAATCAGCCGAGCAGTTCTTC.

Written as DNA, the CDR3 is TGCGCCAGCAGCCAAGCGGCAGCCCAACCCTTCTCTGGAAACACCATATATTTT. It yields the protein CASSQAAAQPFSGNTIYF. The V gene is TRBV4-3, the J gene TRBJ1-3; D is ambiguous. The germline V gene encodes CDR1 LGHNA and CDR2 YSLEER. The CDR3 covers 18 residues. With 1 base removed from V and 0 bases from J, the gap between germline ends came to 16 bases.

This chain uses TRBV9 with TRBJ1-1; the D gene is possibly TRBD1 (5 bases). The CDR3 is made up of 16 amino acids. Trimming cost V 0 bases and J 3 bases, with 15 bases left between them. Germline lookup yields CDR1 SGDLS and CDR2 YYNGEE. The CDR3 bases are TGTGCCAGCAGCGTAGCTATCCACGGGGGAGACACTGAAGCTTTCTTT. Residues: CASSVAIHGGDTEAFF.

This clonotype was seen a handful of times. This chain joins TRBV6-6 and TRBJ1-1; TRBD1 agrees at 10 bases. The junction had 16 bases not matched to a gene; V was cut back by 7 bases and J by 5 bases. The CDR3 loop spans 17 amino acids. Germline lookup yields CDR1 MNHNY and CDR2 SVGAGI (reference sequence). The CDR3 is CASKTARWGTGVTEAFF. CDR3 in DNA: TGTGCCAGCAAAACGGCGAGATGGGGGACAGGGGTTACTGAAGCTTTCTTT.

V is TRBV12-3 or TRBV12-4 and J is TRBJ1-2, with TRBD1 matching over 11 bases. CDR3 length: 15 residues. V lost 3 bases, J lost 7 bases, and 7 bases stayed unmatched. DNA for the CDR3: TGTGCCAGCAGTTTTCGCGGACAGGGGGCGTCTGGCTACACCTTC. This encodes CASSFRGQGASGYTF.

The chain uses TRBV6-1 and TRBJ2-5; the D gene could be TRBD1 or TRBD2 (5 bases each). The CDR3 spans 12 residues. Trimming took 9 bases from V and 1 from J, leaving 9 bases between them. Germline CDR1 and CDR2: MNHNS and SASEGT. Here the CDR3 reads CASGTVQETQYF. The CDR3 nucleotides are TGTGCCAGTGGGACGGTCCAAGAGACCCAGTACTTC.